Each of the 5 T cell receptor beta chains below was sequenced from the same sample in a study of T-cell reconstitution after alpha-beta-depleted transplantation in children. As it was prepared, the TCRbeta library received unique molecular identifiers. TCRdb re-called the PCR reads through MiXCR, storing one row per CDR3 protein. The sample has over 450,000 distinct CDR3 sequences, over 9.5% seen once. The starting material was PBMCs, obtained before TCRalphabeta/CD19-depleted stem cell transplant. These receptors originate from a child between 2 and 9 years old with inherited bone marrow failure, due to receive a stem cell transplant.

The rearrangement joins TRBV7-2 to TRBJ2-1; D is tentatively TRBD1 or TRBD2 (5 bases each). CDR3 length: 17 amino acids. Germline V gives CDR1 SGHTA, CDR2 FQGNSA. With 3 bases removed from V and 4 bases from J, the gap between germline ends came to 19 bases. The CDR3 is CASSLGDGSRAYNEQFF. The CDR3 DNA reads as TGTGCCAGCAGCTTGGGGGATGGGAGCCGGGCTTACAATGAGCAGTTCTTC.

The table lists this clonotype with many counts. The V gene is TRBV5-1, the J gene TRBJ1-1, with unresolved D. CDR1 and CDR2 from the germline V gene are SGHRS and YFSETQ. V dropped 0 bases and J dropped 0 bases, with 3 bases sitting between them. The CDR3 has 13 amino acids. The CDR3 spells CASSLDVNTEAFF. Written as DNA, the CDR3 is TGCGCCAGCAGCTTGGACGTGAACACTGAAGCTTTCTTT.

This clonotype was detected ten times or more. The chain carries TRBV9 and TRBJ2-7; possibly TRBD2 for D (5 bases). V lost 0 bases, J lost 4 bases, and 8 bases lay in between. The CDR3 has 13 amino acids. Per germline, CDR1 SGDLS and CDR2 YYNGEE. The CDR3 DNA sequence: TGTGCCAGCAGCGTAGGGACTGAGTACGAGCAGTACTTC. Protein product: CASSVGTEYEQYF.

This clonotype was detected a few times. The chain carries TRBV4-3 and TRBJ2-2; D is unclear. This CDR3 is 13 amino acids long. CDR1 and CDR2 (germline): LGHNA, YSLEER. Trimming left V 1 base short and J 7 bases short, with 7 bases between. The CDR3 sequence is CASSQVLFGELFF. DNA of the CDR3: TGCGCCAGCAGCCAAGTTCTCTTCGGGGAGCTGTTTTTT.

In this sample, this clonotype turned up many times. V and J are TRBV4-2 and TRBJ2-2; D perhaps matches TRBD2 (6 bases). Germline lookup yields CDR1 LGHNA and CDR2 YNFKEQ. The CDR3 loop spans 17 amino acids. V was shortened by 0 bases and J by 7 bases, with 18 bases between the two germline ends. The DNA of the CDR3 is TGTGCCAGCAGCCAAGAGGGTCGGGGAGCCGGGGGCGGGGAGCTGTTTTTT. Its protein product is CASSQEGRGAGGGELFF.